This TCR beta chain was documented in a study of shared clonotypes between healthy human individuals. The study's findings and limits: Shared clonotypes: approximately 4.5% naive CD4, approximately 3.4% naive CD8, 2.3% memory CD4, approximately 0.41% memory CD8. Clonotype sharing among donors likely depends on sequencing depth.

Using approximately 190 ng DNA, around 30,000 T cell genomes, the sorted-subset replicate PCRs were run. The protocol was immunoSEQ multiplex PCR, while the TCRdb copy is restricted to in-frame clones and leaves out a portion. The repertoire includes fewer than 1 million clones, about 96% of them detected once, and less than 0.25% sits in the top ten. Trimming took 8 bases from V and 7 from J, leaving 17 bases between them. The CDR3 has 13 amino acids. The germline CDR1 and CDR2 sequences are SNHLY and FYNNEI. Naive CD8 cells lacked CD45RO and underwent positive selection for CCR7, leaving out terminally differentiated effector memory CD45RA+ cells. This clone has a single count. No antigen is known for it.

This receptor was identified in a man aged 25 to 40 in good health. This rearrangement joins TRBV2 to TRBJ1-2, with D perhaps TRBD1 (6 bases). The sequencing sample was made of naive CD8+ T cells sorted from blood. CDR3: CASPKGVLGGYTF. The CDR3 nucleotides are TGTGCCAGCCCCAAGGGGGTCCTTGGTGGCTACACCTTC.